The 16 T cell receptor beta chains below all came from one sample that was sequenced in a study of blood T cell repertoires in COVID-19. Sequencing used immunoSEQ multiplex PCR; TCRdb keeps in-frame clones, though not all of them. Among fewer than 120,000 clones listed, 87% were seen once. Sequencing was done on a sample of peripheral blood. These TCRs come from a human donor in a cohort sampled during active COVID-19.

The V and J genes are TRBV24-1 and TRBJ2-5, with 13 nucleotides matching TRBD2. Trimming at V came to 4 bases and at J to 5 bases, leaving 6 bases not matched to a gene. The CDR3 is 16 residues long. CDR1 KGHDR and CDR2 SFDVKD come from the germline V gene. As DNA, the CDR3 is TGTGCCACCAGTGACTCGGGACTAGCGGGATGGGAGACCCAGTACTTC. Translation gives CATSDSGLAGWETQYF.

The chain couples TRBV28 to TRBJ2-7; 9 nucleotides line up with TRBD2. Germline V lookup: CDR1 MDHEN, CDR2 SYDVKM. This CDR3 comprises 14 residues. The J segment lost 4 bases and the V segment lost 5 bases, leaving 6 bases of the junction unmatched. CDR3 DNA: TGTGCCAGCAGTGATGGCGGGAGGGGTTACGAGCAGTACTTC. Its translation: CASSDGGRGYEQYF.

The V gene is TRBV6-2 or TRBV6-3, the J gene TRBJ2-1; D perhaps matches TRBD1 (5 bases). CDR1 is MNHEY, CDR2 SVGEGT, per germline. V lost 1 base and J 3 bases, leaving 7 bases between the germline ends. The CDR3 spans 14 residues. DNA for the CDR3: TGTGCCAGCAGTTACTTAGGGGTCTACAATGAGCAGTTCTTC. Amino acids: CASSYLGVYNEQFF.

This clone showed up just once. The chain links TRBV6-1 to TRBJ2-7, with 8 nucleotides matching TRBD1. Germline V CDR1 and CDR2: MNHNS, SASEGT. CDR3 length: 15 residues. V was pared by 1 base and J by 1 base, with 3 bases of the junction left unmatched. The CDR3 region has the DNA TGTGCCAGCAGTGAAGTAGGACAGGGTTCCTACGAGCAGTACTTC. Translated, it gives CASSEVGQGSYEQYF.

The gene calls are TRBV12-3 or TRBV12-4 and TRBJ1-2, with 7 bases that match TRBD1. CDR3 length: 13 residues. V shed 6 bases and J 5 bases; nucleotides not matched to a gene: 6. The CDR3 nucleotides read TGTGCCAGCAGCAAGGGACAGCTATATGGCTACACCTTC. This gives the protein CASSKGQLYGYTF.

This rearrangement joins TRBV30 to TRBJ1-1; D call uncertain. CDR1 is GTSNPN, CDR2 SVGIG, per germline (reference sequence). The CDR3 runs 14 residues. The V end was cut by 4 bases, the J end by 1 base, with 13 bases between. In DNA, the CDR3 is TGTGCCTGGAACCTCGGACGGGGGAACACTGAAGCTTTCTTT. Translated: CAWNLGRGNTEAFF.

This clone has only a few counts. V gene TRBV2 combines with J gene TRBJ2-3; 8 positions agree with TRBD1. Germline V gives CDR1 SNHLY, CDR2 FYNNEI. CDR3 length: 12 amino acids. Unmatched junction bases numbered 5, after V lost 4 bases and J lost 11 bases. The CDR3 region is CASSGGQGMQYF. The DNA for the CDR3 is TGTGCCAGCAGTGGAGGACAGGGAATGCAGTATTTT.

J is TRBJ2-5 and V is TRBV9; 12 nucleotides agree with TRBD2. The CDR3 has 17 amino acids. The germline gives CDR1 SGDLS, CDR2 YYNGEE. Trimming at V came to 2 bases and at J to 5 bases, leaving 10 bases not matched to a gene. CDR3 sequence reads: CASSVSPTSGGLETQYF. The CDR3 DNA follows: TGTGCCAGCAGCGTGAGCCCCACTAGCGGGGGGTTGGAGACCCAGTACTTC.

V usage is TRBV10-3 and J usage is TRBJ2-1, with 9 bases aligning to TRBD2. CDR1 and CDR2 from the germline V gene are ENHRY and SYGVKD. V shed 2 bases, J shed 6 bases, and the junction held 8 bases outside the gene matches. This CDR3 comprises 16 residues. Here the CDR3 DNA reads TGTGCCATCAGTGAGGTTAGCGGGAGCTTTCTCAATGAGCAGTTCTTC. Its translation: CAISEVSGSFLNEQFF.

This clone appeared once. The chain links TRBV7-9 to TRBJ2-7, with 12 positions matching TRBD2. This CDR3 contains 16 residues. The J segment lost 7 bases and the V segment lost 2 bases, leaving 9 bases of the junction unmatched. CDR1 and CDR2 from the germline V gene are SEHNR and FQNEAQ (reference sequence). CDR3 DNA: TGTGCCAGCAGCTTATGGCTAGCGGGAGGGCCAGGGGAGCAGTACTTC. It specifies CASSLWLAGGPGEQYF.

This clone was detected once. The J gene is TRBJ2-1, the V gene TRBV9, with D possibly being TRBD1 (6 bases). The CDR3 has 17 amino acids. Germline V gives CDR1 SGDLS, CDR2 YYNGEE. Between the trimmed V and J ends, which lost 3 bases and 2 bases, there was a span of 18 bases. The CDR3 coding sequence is TGTGCCAGCAGCGCCCATGTGGTGCAGGGGACCTACAATGAGCAGTTCTTC. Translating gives CASSAHVVQGTYNEQFF.

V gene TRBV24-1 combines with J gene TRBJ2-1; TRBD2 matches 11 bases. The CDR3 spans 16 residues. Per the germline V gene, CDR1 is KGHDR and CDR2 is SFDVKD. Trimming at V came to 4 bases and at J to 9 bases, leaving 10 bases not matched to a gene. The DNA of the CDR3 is TGTGCCACCAGTGAGGAGTCTAGCGGGAGGAACCGTGAGCAGTTCTTC. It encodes CATSEESSGRNREQFF.

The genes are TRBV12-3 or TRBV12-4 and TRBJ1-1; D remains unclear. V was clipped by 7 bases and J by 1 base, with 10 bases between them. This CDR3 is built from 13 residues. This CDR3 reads CASMESGNTEAFF. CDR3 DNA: TGTGCCAGCATGGAGAGCGGGAACACTGAAGCTTTCTTT.

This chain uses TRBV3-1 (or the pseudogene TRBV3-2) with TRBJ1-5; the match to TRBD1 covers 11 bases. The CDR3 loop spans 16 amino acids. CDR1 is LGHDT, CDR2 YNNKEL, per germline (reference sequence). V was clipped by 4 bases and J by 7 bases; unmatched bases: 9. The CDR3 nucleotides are TGTGCCAGCAGCCGCGGGACAGGGGGGAGTCACCAGCCCCAGCATTTT. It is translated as CASSRGTGGSHQPQHF.

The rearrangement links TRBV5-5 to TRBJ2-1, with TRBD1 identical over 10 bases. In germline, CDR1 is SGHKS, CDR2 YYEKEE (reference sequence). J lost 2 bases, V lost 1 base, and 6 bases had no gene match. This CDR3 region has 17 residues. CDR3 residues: CASSLNAGTGAYNEQFF. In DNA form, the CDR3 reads TGTGCCAGCAGCTTGAATGCCGGGACAGGGGCCTACAATGAGCAGTTCTTC.

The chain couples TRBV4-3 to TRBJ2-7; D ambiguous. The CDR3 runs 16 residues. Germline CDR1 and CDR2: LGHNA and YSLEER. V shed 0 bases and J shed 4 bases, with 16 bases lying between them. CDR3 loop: CASSQEELALLYEQYF. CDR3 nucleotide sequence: TGCGCCAGCAGCCAAGAGGAATTAGCCTTGTTGTACGAGCAGTACTTC.